The 9 T cell receptor beta chains below were found in one sample sequenced in a study of T-cell memory formation after mild COVID-19. Each CDR3 protein is one row after TCRdb ran MiXCR on the 5' RACE reads. The sample holds more than 350,000 distinct CDR3 sequences, roughly 21% seen once. The sequencing input was PBMCs or a T cell subset sorted from them (not recorded which). The receptors derive from an adult woman who had mild COVID-19 (a few samples of this study predate the infection). Cell type and time point are not known.

This chain links TRBV29-1 with TRBJ1-2; the D gene is possibly TRBD1 (6 bases). Trimming shortened V by 4 bases and J by 8 bases, and 23 bases separated the two germline ends. Germline V gives CDR1 SQVTM, CDR2 ANQGSEA. CDR3 size: 15 residues. CDR3 nucleotides: TGCAGCGTTGTAGGGGGGAGCCCAGGGTTACGGGGCTACACCTTC. Protein sequence: CSVVGGSPGLRGYTF.

This clonotype was recorded many times. V gene TRBV5-4 combines with J gene TRBJ2-1; D might be TRBD2 (6 bases). This CDR3 has 15 residues. The V end lost 2 bases, the J end lost 6 bases, and 15 bases lay between the germline ends. Germline CDR1 is SGHNT and CDR2 is YYREEE (reference sequence). CDR3 in DNA: TGTGCCAGCAGCTTTTACGGGAGTATAGGCAATGAGCAGTTCTTC. It translates to CASSFYGSIGNEQFF. Full variable domain (remainder filled in from reference TRBV5-4 and TRBJ2-1): ETGVTQSPTHLIKTRGQQVTLRCSSQSGHNTVSWYQQALGQGPQFIFQYYREEENGRGNFPPRFSGLQFPNYSSELNVNALELDDSALYLCASSFYGSIGNEQFFGPGTRLTVL.

This clonotype was counted a few times. The chain links TRBV7-9 to TRBJ2-3, with 8 bases matching TRBD1. The CDR3 is made up of 14 amino acids. Per germline, CDR1 SEHNR and CDR2 FQNEAQ (reference sequence). Trimming removed 5 bases from V and 4 bases from J; junction bases left unmatched: 5. The CDR3: CASSKGQGADTQYF. In DNA, the CDR3 is TGTGCCAGCAGCAAAGGACAGGGCGCAGATACGCAGTATTTT. The variable domain in full, completed from reference TRBV7-9 and TRBJ2-3, reads DTGVSQNPRHKITKRGQNVTFRCDPISEHNRLYWYRQTLGQGPEFLTYFQNEAQLEKSRLLSDRFSAERPKGSFSTLEIQRTEQGDSAMYLCASSKGQGADTQYFGPGTRLTVL.

The sample holds a few counts of this clonotype. V gene TRBV12-3 or TRBV12-4 combines with J gene TRBJ2-3; possibly TRBD2 for D (6 bases). V lost 2 bases, J lost 4 bases, and 25 bases lay in between. The CDR3 spans 19 residues. The CDR3 region is CASSLRPFYIFSGADTQYF. The DNA for the CDR3 is TGTGCCAGCAGTTTACGGCCTTTTTATATTTTTTCGGGGGCAGATACGCAGTATTTT.

This sequence joins TRBV6-4 and TRBJ2-2, with TRBD2 as a possible D gene (6 bases). Germline V gene sequence: CDR1 MRHNA, CDR2 SNTAGT. The CDR3 runs to 13 residues. Trimming stripped 4 bases from V and 8 bases from J, with 11 bases between. CDR3 amino acids: CASSARDPGELFF. CDR3 nucleotides: TGTGCCAGCAGTGCGCGGGATCCGGGGGAGCTGTTTTTT.

This rearrangement joins TRBV4-3 to TRBJ2-1, with D uncertain. This CDR3 spans 15 amino acids. The germline V gene encodes CDR1 LGHNA and CDR2 YSLEER. Trimming removed 0 bases at V and 9 bases at J, with 15 bases between. In nucleotides, the CDR3 is TGCGCCAGCAGCCAAGAACACGGCCGTAGGAGTGAGCAGTTCTTC. This sequence encodes CASSQEHGRRSEQFF.

The chain recombines TRBV6-2 or TRBV6-3 with TRBJ2-7, with unresolved D. Looked up from germline, CDR1 is MNHEY and CDR2 is SVGEGT. This CDR3 has 12 amino acids. The V end was cut by 6 bases, the J end by 3 bases, with 9 bases between. The CDR3 region is CASRYTLYEQYF. CDR3 coding DNA: TGTGCCAGCAGGTATACTCTCTACGAGCAGTACTTC.

CDR3 sequence: CSVEKETQYF. The DNA of the CDR3 is TGCAGCGTGGAAAAAGAGACCCAGTACTTC. The chain uses TRBV29-1 and TRBJ2-5; D not resolved. Trimming shortened V by 6 bases and J by 3 bases, and 5 bases separated the two germline ends. The CDR3 is 10 amino acids. Germline values: CDR1 SQVTM, CDR2 ANQGSEA.

The chain links TRBV7-9 to TRBJ1-4; TRBD1 matches at 10 bases. In germline, CDR1 is SEHNR, CDR2 FQNEAQ (reference sequence). V lost 7 bases, J lost 4 bases, and 9 bases stayed unmatched. The CDR3 runs 16 residues. The CDR3 loop reads CASMVTGGEYNEKLFF. As DNA, the CDR3 is TGTGCCAGCATGGTGACAGGGGGCGAATATAATGAAAAACTGTTTTTT.